Listed below are T cell receptor beta chains from one sample, sequenced in a study of shared clonotypes between healthy human individuals. Using immunoSEQ multiplex PCR, the repertoire was profiled, and TCRdb retains in-frame clones only, with some absent. The table has over a million clones, more than 65% seen once; the top ten hold approximately 1.5%. The material sequenced was memory CD4+ T cells sorted from blood. The receptors shown here come from a man between 18 and 35 years old in good health. CDR3s include the opening cysteine and the closing phenylalanine or tryptophan. D genes are given only for firm matches. Expanded clones are given a class, and other clones once, few, many or no size at all.

>13|TRBJ2-1|-|TRBD2|TRBV5-1
TGCGCCAGCAGCCCGCGGGAGGGCCGTGTCGGGTTCTTC
CASSPREGRVGFF
>16|TRBJ1-2|many|TRBD1|TRBV7-8
TGTGCCAGCAGCTTAGAGGGGACAGGGGGCATCTATGGCTACACCTTC
CASSLEGTGGIYGYTF
>14|TRBJ2-1|-|TRBD1|TRBV11-3
TGTGCCAGCAGCTTAGAACAGGGGGCCTATGAGCAGTTCTTC
CASSLEQGAYEQFF
>15|TRBJ2-3|once|-|TRBV5-4
TGTGCCAGCAGCTGGGGGCTTACTAGCACAGATACGCAGTATTTT
CASSWGLTSTDTQYF
>14|TRBJ2-3|-|TRBD1|TRBV7-9
TGTGCCAGCAGGCGACAGGGAGCCACAGATACGCAGTATTTT
CASRRQGATDTQYF
>16|TRBJ2-4|-|-|TRBV11-2
TGTGCCAGCAGCCTGGTCGTCGGGGGTTGGGCGAACATTCAGTACTTC
CASSLVVGGWANIQYF
>14|TRBJ2-5|-|-|TRBV28
TGTGCCAGCAGTTCCTTGACAGTACAAGAGACCCAGTACTTC
CASSSLTVQETQYF
>13|TRBJ1-1|-|-|TRBV7-9
TGTGCCAGCCGCACGGGGGATAGTACTGAAGCTTTCTTT
CASRTGDSTEAFF
>14|TRBJ1-1|-|-|TRBV11-2
TGTGCCAGCAGCTTAGGGCCTCGGGACACTGAAGCTTTCTTT
CASSLGPRDTEAFF
>14|TRBJ1-5|-|-|TRBV10-3
TGTGCCATCAGTGATGTGGACAAAAATCAGCCCCAGCATTTT
CAISDVDKNQPQHF
>16|TRBJ2-5|few|-|TRBV7-2
TGTGCCAGCAGCCCCCAGCCTCCAGGGTCGGGGGAGACCCAGTACTTC
CASSPQPPGSGETQYF
>15|TRBJ2-2|-|-|TRBV5-5
TGTGCCAGCACCCCGCGGCATGCGAACACCGGGGAGCTGTTTTTT
CASTPRHANTGELFF
>16|TRBJ2-5|-|TRBD2|TRBV7-9
TGTGCCAGCAGCCCAAGGACTAGCGGGTGGGGGGAGACCCAGTACTTC
CASSPRTSGWGETQYF
>15|TRBJ1-4|-|-|TRBV5-5
TGTGCCAGCAGCTCGCGCCCGGGTGCTAATGAAAAACTGTTTTTT
CASSSRPGANEKLFF
>12|TRBJ2-7|once|-|TRBV5-1
TGCGCCAGCAGCCGGGACAACTACGAGCAGTACTTC
CASSRDNYEQYF
>13|TRBJ2-5|-|-|TRBV5-1
TGCGCCAGCAGCTTGGGAGCAGAAGAGACCCAGTACTTC
CASSLGAEETQYF
>15|TRBJ1-4|-|-|TRBV9
TGTGCCAGCAGCGAGACAGGACGAACTAATGAAAAACTGTTTTTT
CASSETGRTNEKLFF
>15|TRBJ1-1|-|-|TRBV5-4
TGTGCCAGCAGCACCGGCGGACGGAAGGGGACTGAAGCTTTCTTT
CASSTGGRKGTEAFF
>15|TRBJ2-5|-|TRBD2|TRBV2
TGTGCCAGCAGTGAACAAAGCGGGGGGGCAGAGACCCAGTACTTC
CASSEQSGGAETQYF
>18|TRBJ2-2|-|TRBD2|TRBV7-2
TGTGCCAGCAGCTCTCGCCGGGGATCGGGAGGGCGCACCGGGGAGCTGTTTTTT
CASSSRRGSGGRTGELFF
>13|TRBJ2-7|-|TRBD1|TRBV6-5
TGTGCCAGCCAGGGACAGGGGATTTACGAGCAGTACTTC
CASQGQGIYEQYF
>15|TRBJ2-2|-|-|TRBV5-8
TGTGCCAGCGAAAAAAACAGGGCGAACACCGGGGAGCTGTTTTTT
CASEKNRANTGELFF
>15|TRBJ2-5|-|TRBD2|TRBV2
TGTGCCAGCAGTGAAGAGGGCGGGAGCCGGGAGACCCAGTACTTC
CASSEEGGSRETQYF
>13|TRBJ2-7|-|-|TRBV6-1
TGTGCCAGCAACCGGGGGAGCTCCTACGAGCAGTACTTC
CASNRGSSYEQYF
>10|TRBJ1-2|-|-|TRBV2
TGTGCCAGCAGAGGCTATGGCTACACCTTC
CASRGYGYTF
>14|TRBJ1-4|-|-|TRBV27
TGTGCCAGCAGTTTCGGACAAGCTAATGAAAAACTGTTTTTT
CASSFGQANEKLFF
>15|TRBJ2-3|-|TRBD2|TRBV7-2
TGTGCCAGCAGCCCTCGTAGCGGGGGCACAGATACGCAGTATTTT
CASSPRSGGTDTQYF
>15|TRBJ2-7|-|-|TRBV19
TGTGCCAGAACTCGCGCCGTAGTCAGGACCTACGAGCAGTACTTC
CARTRAVVRTYEQYF
>13|TRBJ1-4|-|-|TRBV2
TGTGCCAGCAGTGATTGGGGAGATGAAAAACTGTTTTTT
CASSDWGDEKLFF
>13|TRBJ2-1|-|-|TRBV2
TGTGCCAGCAGTGAACGACGGGACAATGAGCAGTTCTTC
CASSERRDNEQFF
>13|TRBJ1-5|-|-|TRBV7-2
TGTGCCTCGGGTCGACAAAGCAATCAGCCCCAGCATTTT
CASGRQSNQPQHF
>13|TRBJ1-2|-|TRBD1|TRBV28
TGTGCCAGCACCTGGGACAGGTCGGGTGGCTACACCTTC
CASTWDRSGGYTF
>18|TRBJ1-2|-|-|TRBV27
TGTGCCAGCAGTTTATCCTTTACGGGACCGGACTATAACTATGGCTACACCTTC
CASSLSFTGPDYNYGYTF
>15|TRBJ2-7|-|-|TRBV4-2
TGTGCCAGCAGCCAAGAGCAGGGGCCAAGCTACGAGCAGTACTTC
CASSQEQGPSYEQYF
>14|TRBJ1-2|-|TRBD1|TRBV15
TGTGCCACCAGCCGGGACAGGTCTAGGTATGGCTACACCTTC
CATSRDRSRYGYTF
>13|TRBJ2-3|-|-|TRBV27
TGTGCCACCCGGGACTTACTAACAGATACGCAGTATTTT
CATRDLLTDTQYF
>14|TRBJ2-7|-|TRBD2|TRBV11-2
TGTGCCAGCAGCATGAGCGGGAGGGAGGGCGAGCAGTACTTC
CASSMSGREGEQYF
>15|TRBJ1-1|-|-|TRBV7-8
TGTGCCAGCAGCAGAACCACGTTGGGAGGCACTGAAGCTTTCTTT
CASSRTTLGGTEAFF
>13|TRBJ2-5|-|-|TRBV18
TGTGCCAGCTCACCAGGCAACCAAGAGACCCAGTACTTC
CASSPGNQETQYF
>15|TRBJ1-1|few|-|TRBV5-1
TGCGCCAGCAGCGCGGCGGGGGGCGAGAACACTGAAGCTTTCTTT
CASSAAGGENTEAFF
>17|TRBJ2-5|-|TRBD2|TRBV7-2
TGTGCCAGCAGCTTAGGTCTAGCGGGAGGGTCTGGGGAGACCCAGTACTTC
CASSLGLAGGSGETQYF
>17|TRBJ2-5|-|TRBD2|TRBV7-2
TGTGCCAGCAGCTTACGGGCTGCCGGGGGGGTCCAAGAGACCCAGTACTTC
CASSLRAAGGVQETQYF